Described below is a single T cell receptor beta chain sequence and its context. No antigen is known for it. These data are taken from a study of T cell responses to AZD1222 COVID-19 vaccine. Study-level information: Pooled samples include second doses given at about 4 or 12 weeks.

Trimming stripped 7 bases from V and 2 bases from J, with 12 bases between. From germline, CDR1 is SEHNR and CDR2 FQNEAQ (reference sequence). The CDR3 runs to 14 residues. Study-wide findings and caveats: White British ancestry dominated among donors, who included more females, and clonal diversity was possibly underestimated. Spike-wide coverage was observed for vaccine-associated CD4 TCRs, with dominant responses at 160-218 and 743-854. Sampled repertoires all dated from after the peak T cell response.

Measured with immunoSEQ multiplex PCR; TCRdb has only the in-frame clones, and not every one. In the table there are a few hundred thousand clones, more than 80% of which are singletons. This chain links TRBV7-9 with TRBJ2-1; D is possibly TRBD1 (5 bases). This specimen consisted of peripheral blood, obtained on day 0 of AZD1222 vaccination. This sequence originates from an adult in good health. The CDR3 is CASILLGPYNEQFF. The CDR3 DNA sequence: TGTGCCAGCATCCTTTTGGGGCCCTACAATGAGCAGTTCTTC. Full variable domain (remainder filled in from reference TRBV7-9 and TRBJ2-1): DTGVSQNPRHKITKRGQNVTFRCDPISEHNRLYWYRQTLGQGPEFLTYFQNEAQLEKSRLLSDRFSAERPKGSFSTLEIQRTEQGDSAMYLCASILLGPYNEQFFGPGTRLTVL.